A single sample is the source of the 9 T cell receptor beta chains below, sequenced in a study of early T cells in non-severe SARS-CoV-2 infection. TCRdb fed the 5' RACE reads into MiXCR, producing one record per CDR3 protein. Here the sample spans tens of thousands of distinct CDR3 sequences, under 7.5% being singletons. Sequenced input: whole blood. The receptor set was obtained from an adult who was a healthcare worker with PCR-confirmed SARS-CoV-2 infection or an uninfected control (not recorded which).

This clonotype has at least ten counts. Here the CDR3 reads CASSSYRDRGRSPLHF. In nucleotides, the CDR3 is TGTGCCAGCAGTTCCTACCGGGACAGGGGGCGTTCACCCCTCCACTTT. The chain combines TRBV6-5 with TRBJ1-6; 12 bases match TRBD1. V shed 4 bases, J shed 9 bases, and the junction held 7 bases outside the gene matches. The CDR3 sequence is 16 residues long. Germline V gene lookup returns CDR1 MNHEY and CDR2 SVGAGI.

This clonotype was counted at least ten times. This chain uses TRBV6-6 with TRBJ1-1; tentatively, D is TRBD1 (5 bases). V was shortened by 6 bases and J by 2 bases, with 22 bases between the two germline ends. Germline V lookup: CDR1 MNHNY, CDR2 SVGAGI (reference sequence). This CDR3 has 17 amino acids. CDR3 residues: CASSRGLYRDPNTEAFF. The CDR3 DNA is TGTGCCAGCAGCCGAGGTCTATACCGGGACCCTAACACTGAAGCTTTCTTT.

This clonotype has ten or more counts. The chain's CDR3 is CASSPPVIGGRGYTF. CDR3 nucleotides: TGTGCCAGCAGCCCACCGGTGATAGGGGGCCGAGGCTACACCTTC. This chain links TRBV5-5 with TRBJ1-2; 7 nucleotides agree with TRBD1. The CDR3 length is 15 residues. V shed 4 bases and J 8 bases; nucleotides not matched to a gene: 14. Germline values: CDR1 SGHKS, CDR2 YYEKEE (reference sequence).

V is TRBV12-3 or TRBV12-4 and J is TRBJ2-2, with 7 bases fitting TRBD1. The CDR3 is made up of 16 amino acids. Trimming cost V 6 bases and J 1 base; bases outside gene matches: 8. The CDR3 DNA sequence: TGTGCCAGCAGGCCAATGGGACAGAGGAACACCGGGGAGCTGTTTTTT. Translating it yields CASRPMGQRNTGELFF.

This clonotype was detected ten times or more. The chain joins TRBV29-1 to TRBJ2-3, with TRBD1 as a possible D gene (6 bases). Trimming pared 0 bases from V and 1 base from J, leaving 14 bases between. This CDR3 has 16 amino acids. Germline CDR1 reads SQVTM; CDR2 reads ANQGSEA. This chain's CDR3 is CSVEDIEGEGTDTQYF. The DNA of the CDR3 is TGCAGCGTTGAAGATATTGAGGGGGAAGGCACAGATACGCAGTATTTT.

The gene calls are TRBV28 and TRBJ1-2; D unresolved. Germline loops: CDR1 MDHEN, CDR2 SYDVKM. V gave up 3 bases and J gave up 8 bases, with 10 bases separating them. The CDR3 loop spans 12 amino acids. CDR3 nucleotides: TGTGCCAGCAGTTTGGCGGGTTACGGCTACACCTTC. Translated: CASSLAGYGYTF.

This clonotype has ten or more counts. This sequence joins TRBV13 and TRBJ2-1, with 10 bases fitting TRBD2. V gave up 3 bases and J gave up 9 bases; unmatched junction bases: 14. This CDR3 has 17 residues. CDR1 and CDR2 (germline): PRHDT, FYEKMQ (reference sequence). This CDR3 reads CASSLLPSAGGPSEQFF. The CDR3, as DNA: TGTGCCAGCAGCTTGCTTCCTTCAGCGGGAGGGCCAAGTGAGCAGTTCTTC.

This clonotype was detected ten times or more. The chain recombines TRBV18 with TRBJ2-5; no clear D gene. Deletions cut 5 bases from V and 0 bases from J, with 4 bases between. The CDR3 extends over 12 amino acids. Per the germline V gene, CDR1 is KGHSH and CDR2 is LQKENI. The CDR3 sequence: CASSGDQETQYF. CDR3 sequence (DNA): TGTGCCAGCTCAGGGGACCAAGAGACCCAGTACTTC.

This clonotype has ten or more counts. The chain uses TRBV10-3 and TRBJ1-1; D gene uncertain. V was clipped by 5 bases and J by 5 bases, with 9 bases between them. CDR3 length: 12 amino acids. Germline V gives CDR1 ENHRY, CDR2 SYGVKD. Here the CDR3 DNA reads TGTGCCATCAGTCCGGTCAGGACTGAAGCTTTCTTT. It specifies CAISPVRTEAFF.